This TCR beta chain was observed in a study of breast tumors, draining lymph nodes, adjacent tissues. From the multiplex PCR reads, TCRdb called clonotypes with MiXCR, one entry per CDR3 protein. The sample has 150,000 or so distinct CDR3 sequences; 30% to 40% are singletons. The germline gives CDR1 DFQATT, CDR2 SNEGSKA (reference sequence). The length of the CDR3 is 16 residues. J gave up 2 bases and V 0 bases, and 6 bases lay outside the gene matches. Axillary draining lymph nodes of breast cancer patients supplied the node samples. This clonotype showed up many times. As yet, its antigen is unknown. Notes on the study in general: Tumor and nontumor repertoires were significantly more similar in luminal-like than in basal-like breast cancer. Tumors had less TCR diversity than lymph nodes, more than nontumor tissue.

The chain couples TRBV20-1 to TRBJ2-1; 8 bases are shared with TRBD2. The sequenced sample consisted of axillary lymph node tissue. The clonotype originates from a female donor with breast cancer. Some clones in this sample may be carry-over from other donors' samples. In DNA, the CDR3 is TGCAGTGCTAGAGATTCCGGAGCGGGAGCCTACAATGAGCAGTTCTTC. Its translation is CSARDSGAGAYNEQFF.